What follows are 5 T cell receptor beta chains derived from one specimen sequenced in a study of cytomegalovirus exposure and HLA in healthy donors. In the PCR, 60 Vbeta and 13 Jbeta primers were used. The table came from immunoSEQ multiplex PCR; TCRdb's copy has only in-frame clones and leaves some out. The sample holds more than 150,000 clones, about 88% seen once. The sample comprised PBMCs. Source of these receptors: a girl under three years old in good health and CMV-seronegative.

The chain uses TRBV5-1 and TRBJ2-5, with 10 bases matching TRBD2. J was trimmed by 9 bases and V by 1 base; bases with no gene match: 12. CDR3 length: 16 amino acids. CDR1 is SGHRS and CDR2 is YFSETQ in the germline V gene. DNA for the CDR3: TGCGCCAGCAGCTTGTCCCGGCTAGCGGGAGATGAGGCCCAGTACTTC. Protein: CASSLSRLAGDEAQYF.

V gene TRBV10-3 combines with J gene TRBJ2-3, with TRBD2 as a possible D gene (6 bases). The CDR3 consists of 15 residues. Germline assignment: CDR1 ENHRY and CDR2 SYGVKD. V lost 4 bases and J lost 1, with 12 bases in between. CDR3 DNA: TGTGCCATCAGTGGAGTCGGAGGGGGCACAGATACGCAGTATTTT. This gives the protein CAISGVGGGTDTQYF.

This chain uses TRBV7-9 with TRBJ2-7; 11 positions agree with TRBD1. Germline V gene sequence: CDR1 SEHNR, CDR2 FQNEAQ (reference sequence). The J segment lost 5 bases and the V segment lost 6 bases, leaving 6 bases of the junction unmatched. The CDR3 has 14 residues. CDR3 protein: CASRSRTGGDEQYF. The CDR3, as DNA: TGTGCCAGCAGGTCCAGGACAGGGGGCGACGAGCAGTACTTC.

V usage is TRBV7-9 and J usage is TRBJ2-7; D not certain. The CDR3 covers 12 residues. Trimming stripped 6 bases from V and 6 bases from J, with 12 bases between. Germline assignment: CDR1 SEHNR and CDR2 FQNEAQ (reference sequence). This CDR3 reads CASSLFTPEQYF. In nucleotides, the CDR3 is TGTGCCAGCAGTCTATTCACCCCCGAGCAGTACTTC.

This clone was detected a few times. DNA of the CDR3: TGTGCCAGCGCTTTCGACAGGGATTTCTACAATGAGCAGTTCTTC. The encoded protein is CASAFDRDFYNEQFF. The chain couples TRBV27 to TRBJ2-1; 7 positions match TRBD1. J lost 3 bases, V lost 8 bases, and 10 bases had no gene match. Germline CDR1 MNHEY, CDR2 SMNVEV (reference sequence). This CDR3 is built from 15 residues.